Reported below is one T cell receptor (beta chain). Its antigen remains unidentified. PCR was performed using 60 Vbeta and 13 Jbeta primers. This table comes from immunoSEQ multiplex PCR, and its TCRdb copy is limited to in-frame clones, with some not included. The data hold some 140,000 clones, with roughly 80% observed a single time. The sample belongs to a study of cytomegalovirus exposure and HLA in healthy donors. Germline CDR1 is MNHNY and CDR2 is SVGAGI (reference sequence). V dropped 5 bases and J dropped 2; count of bases not matched to a gene: 2. CDR3 length: 13 amino acids. Study-level results: Cytomegalovirus-associated status was assigned to more than 150 TCR beta chains. Based on reports, TCR beta sequences accurately predicted HLA-A and HLA-B alleles for most subjects.

The origin of this receptor is a woman between 45 and 65 years old in good health and CMV-seropositive. The sample consisted of PBMCs. J is TRBJ1-2 and V is TRBV6-6; TRBD1 matches at 7 bases. CDR3 protein: CASSPGQNYGYTF. DNA of the CDR3: TGTGCCAGCAGTCCGGGACAGAACTATGGCTACACCTTC.